This TCR beta chain was sequenced for a study of sequential checkpoint blockade in melanoma. Germline CDR1 reads SQVTM; CDR2 reads ANQGSEA. CDR3 size: 10 residues. The V gene lost 7 bases and the J gene lost 7 bases, with 8 bases spanning the gap. Sample treatment: randomized to nivolumab then ipilimumab (arm A) or the reverse (arm B). None of the patients previously received DNA-damaging chemotherapy. The assay was immunoSEQ multiplex PCR, and TCRdb's table has in-frame clones only and misses some. The sample lists some 17,000 clones, approximately 74% seen once, with roughly 35% in the top ten. This clonotype was obtained from a human donor with melanoma. This chain joins TRBV29-1 and TRBJ2-1; no firm D call. Sequencing used CD8+ T cells sorted from blood (inferred from file names), obtained from a patient given nivolumab and ipilimumab in sequence. The CDR3 reads CSAIVNEQFF. CDR3 nucleotide sequence: TGCAGCGCCATTGTTAATGAGCAGTTCTTC.